The clone carrying this T cell receptor beta chain was counted many times. These data come from a study of prognosis after radiotherapy for stage I lung cancer. Starting from genomic DNA, TCR beta CDR3 was amplified through two-round multiplex PCR. Round one of PCR was performed, and it used primers specific to each TRBV and TRBJ gene. Each CDR3 protein gets one entry after TCRdb re-called the multiplex PCR reads with MiXCR. The sample lists about 24,000 distinct CDR3 sequences, about 36% occurring once. Sequencing used PBMCs, obtained before or after stereotactic body radiation therapy (not recorded which). The source of this sequence is a donor aged 50 or older with non-small cell lung cancer.

The CDR3 coding sequence is TGTGCCAGCAGTTATGGGTCTAGCGGTTCCTACAATGAGCAGTTCTTC. Its translation is CASSYGSSGSYNEQFF. This rearrangement joins TRBV27 to TRBJ2-1; 7 bases align to TRBD2. CDR3 length: 16 residues. Trimming cost V 4 bases and J 1 base; bases outside gene matches: 7. Germline V CDR1 and CDR2: MNHEY, SMNVEV (reference sequence).